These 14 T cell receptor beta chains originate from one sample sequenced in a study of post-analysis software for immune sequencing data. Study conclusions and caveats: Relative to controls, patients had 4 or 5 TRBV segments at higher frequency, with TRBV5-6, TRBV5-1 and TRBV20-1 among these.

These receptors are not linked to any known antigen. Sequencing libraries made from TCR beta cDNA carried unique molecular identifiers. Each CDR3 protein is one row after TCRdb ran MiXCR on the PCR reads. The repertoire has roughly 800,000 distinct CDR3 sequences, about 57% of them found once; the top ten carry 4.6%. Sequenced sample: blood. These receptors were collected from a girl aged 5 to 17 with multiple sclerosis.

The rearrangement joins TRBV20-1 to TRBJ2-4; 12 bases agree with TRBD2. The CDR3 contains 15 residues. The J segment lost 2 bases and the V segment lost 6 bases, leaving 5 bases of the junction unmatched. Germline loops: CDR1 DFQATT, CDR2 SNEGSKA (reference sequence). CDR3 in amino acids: CSAKLAGGSKNIQYF. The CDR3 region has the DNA TGCAGTGCAAAACTAGCGGGGGGATCCAAAAACATTCAGTACTTC.

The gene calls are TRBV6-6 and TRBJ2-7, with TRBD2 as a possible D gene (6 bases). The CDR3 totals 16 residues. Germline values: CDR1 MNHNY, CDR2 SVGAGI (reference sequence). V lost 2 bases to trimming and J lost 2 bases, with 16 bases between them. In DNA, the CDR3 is TGTGCCAGCAGTTACCCGTTGGGACTGGACGCCTACGAGCAGTACTTC. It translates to CASSYPLGLDAYEQYF.

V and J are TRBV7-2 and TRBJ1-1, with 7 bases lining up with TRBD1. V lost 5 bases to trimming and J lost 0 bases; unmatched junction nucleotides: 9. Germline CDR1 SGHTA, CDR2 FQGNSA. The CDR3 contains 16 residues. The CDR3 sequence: CASSLDRETLNTEAFF. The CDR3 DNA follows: TGTGCCAGCAGCCTCGACAGGGAGACGCTGAACACTGAAGCTTTCTTT.

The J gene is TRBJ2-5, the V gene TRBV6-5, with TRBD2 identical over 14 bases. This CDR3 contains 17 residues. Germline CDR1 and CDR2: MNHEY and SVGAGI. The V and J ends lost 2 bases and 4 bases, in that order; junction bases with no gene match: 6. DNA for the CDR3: TGTGCCAGCAGTTACCGCGGGACTAGCGGGAGTACAGAGACCCAGTACTTC. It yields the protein CASSYRGTSGSTETQYF.

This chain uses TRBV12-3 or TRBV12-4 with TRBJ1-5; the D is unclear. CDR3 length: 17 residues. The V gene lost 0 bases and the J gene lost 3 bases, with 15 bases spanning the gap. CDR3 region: CASSLAVFGRLNQPQHF. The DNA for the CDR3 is TGTGCCAGCAGTTTAGCGGTTTTCGGGCGGCTCAATCAGCCCCAGCATTTT.

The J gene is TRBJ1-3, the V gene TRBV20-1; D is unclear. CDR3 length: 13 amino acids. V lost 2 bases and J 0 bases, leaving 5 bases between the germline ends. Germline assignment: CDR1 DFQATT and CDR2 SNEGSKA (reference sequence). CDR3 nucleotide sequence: TGCAGTGCTAGACAGAGCTCTGGAAACACCATATATTTT. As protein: CSARQSSGNTIYF.

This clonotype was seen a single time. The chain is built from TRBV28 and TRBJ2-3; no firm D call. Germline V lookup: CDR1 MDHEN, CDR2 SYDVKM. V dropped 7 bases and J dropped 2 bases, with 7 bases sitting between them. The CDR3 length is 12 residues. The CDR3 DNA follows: TGTGCCAGCACCAGAGACACAGATACGCAGTATTTT. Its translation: CASTRDTDTQYF.

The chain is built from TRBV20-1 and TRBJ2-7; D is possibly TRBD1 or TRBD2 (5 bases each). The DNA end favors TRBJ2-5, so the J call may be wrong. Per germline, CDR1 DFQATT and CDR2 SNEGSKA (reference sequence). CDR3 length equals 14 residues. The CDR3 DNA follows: TGCAGTGCTAGAGGGACTGCCCCCCAGGGGACCCAGTACTTC. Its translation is CSARGTAPQGTQYF.

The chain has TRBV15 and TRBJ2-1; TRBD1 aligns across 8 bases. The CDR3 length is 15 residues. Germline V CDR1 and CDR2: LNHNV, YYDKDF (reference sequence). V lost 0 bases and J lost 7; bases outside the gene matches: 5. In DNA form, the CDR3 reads TGTGCCACCAGCAGAGACAGGGGGCTCGGGAATGAGCAGTTCTTC. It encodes CATSRDRGLGNEQFF. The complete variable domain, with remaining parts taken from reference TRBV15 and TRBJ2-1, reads DAMVIQNPRYQVTQFGKPVTLSCSQTLNHNVMYWYQQKSSQAPKLLFHYYDKDFNNEADTPDNFQSRRPNTSFCFLDIRSPGLGDTAMYLCATSRDRGLGNEQFFGPGTRLTVL.

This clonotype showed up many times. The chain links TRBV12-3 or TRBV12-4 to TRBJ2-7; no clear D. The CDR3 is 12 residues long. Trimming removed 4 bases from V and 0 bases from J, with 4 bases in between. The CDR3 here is CASSSNSYEQYF. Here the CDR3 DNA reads TGTGCCAGCAGTTCCAACTCCTACGAGCAGTACTTC.

The CDR3 loop is CASNALAGSNEQFF. CDR3 nucleotide sequence: TGCGCCAGCAACGCACTAGCGGGGTCAAATGAGCAGTTCTTC. The V call is TRBV5-1, the J call TRBJ2-1; TRBD2 matches at 10 bases. CDR1 is SGHRS and CDR2 is YFSETQ in the germline V gene. V lost 6 bases to trimming and J lost 7 bases; unmatched junction nucleotides: 7. The CDR3 is made up of 14 amino acids.

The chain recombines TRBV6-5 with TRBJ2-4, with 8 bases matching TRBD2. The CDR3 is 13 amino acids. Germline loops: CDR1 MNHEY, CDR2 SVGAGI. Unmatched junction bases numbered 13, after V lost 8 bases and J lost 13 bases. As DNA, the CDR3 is TGTGCCAGCGGACAGCGGATCGGGGGGGAGCAGTACTTC. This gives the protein CASGQRIGGEQYF.

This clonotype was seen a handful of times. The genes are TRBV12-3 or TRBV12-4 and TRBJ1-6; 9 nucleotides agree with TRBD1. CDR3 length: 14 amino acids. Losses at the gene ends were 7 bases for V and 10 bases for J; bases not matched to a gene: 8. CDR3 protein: CASNIGQGNSPLHF. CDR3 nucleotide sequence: TGTGCCAGCAACATAGGACAGGGGAACTCACCCCTCCACTTT.

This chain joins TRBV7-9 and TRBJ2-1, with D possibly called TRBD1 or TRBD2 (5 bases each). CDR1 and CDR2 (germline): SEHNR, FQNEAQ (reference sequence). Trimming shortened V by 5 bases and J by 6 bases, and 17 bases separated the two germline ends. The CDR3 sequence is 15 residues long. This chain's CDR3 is CASSRAGTAPNEQFF. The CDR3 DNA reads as TGTGCCAGCAGCCGGGCCGGGACCGCGCCCAATGAGCAGTTCTTC.